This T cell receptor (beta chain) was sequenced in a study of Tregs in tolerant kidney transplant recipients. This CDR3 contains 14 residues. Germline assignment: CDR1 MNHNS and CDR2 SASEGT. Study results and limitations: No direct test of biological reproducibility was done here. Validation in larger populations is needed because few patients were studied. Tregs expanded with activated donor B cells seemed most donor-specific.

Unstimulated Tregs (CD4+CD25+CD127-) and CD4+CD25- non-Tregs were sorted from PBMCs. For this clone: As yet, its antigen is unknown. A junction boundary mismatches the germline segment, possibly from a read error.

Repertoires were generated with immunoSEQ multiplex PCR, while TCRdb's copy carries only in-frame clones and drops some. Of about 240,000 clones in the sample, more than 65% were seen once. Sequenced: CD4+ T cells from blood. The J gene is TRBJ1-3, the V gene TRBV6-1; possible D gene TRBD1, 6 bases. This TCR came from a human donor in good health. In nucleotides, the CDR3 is TGTGCCAGCAGAGAAGGACAGCTTTTGAACACCATATATTTT. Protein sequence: CASREGQLLNTIYF.